This is a list of T cell receptor beta chains from one sample in a study of T-cell reconstitution after alpha-beta-depleted transplantation in children. MiXCR was run by TCRdb on the PCR reads, yielding one entry per CDR3 protein. Of 190,000 or so distinct CDR3 sequences listed, around 7% are singletons. Here the sequenced sample was PBMCs from the stem cell graft donor, taken from the stem cell graft. These receptors were obtained from a human donor who donated a stem cell graft to a child with Wiskott-Aldrich syndrome. The conserved cysteine and the conserved F or W are not part of the CDR3 here.

v_call	cdr3_aa
TRBV10-2	ASLGMEAF
TRBV20-1	SARDVRISYGYT
TRBV7-9	ASSPRLASFHEQY
TRBV5-5	ASSYRQDPPELF
TRBV4-1	ASSQEDREISEAF
TRBV20-1	SARDPLQVGGAF
TRBV15	ATSRLRTGDYGYT
TRBV7-9	ASSPPGRGYEQY
TRBV12-3/TRBV12-4	ASSPEGAGNTIY
TRBV5-1	ASSRRQVGTGELF
TRBV11-2	ASSKSSGGPSYPPPDTQY
TRBV7-9	ASSLDGTDAYEQY
TRBV24-1	ATSLAGVRNEQF
TRBV7-8	ASRQKTGGANTGELF
TRBV29-1	SVEEGLQDEQF
TRBV11-2	ASSGLGLAGYSYNEQF
TRBV12-3/TRBV12-4	ASSPGSLRGYT
TRBV24-1	ATSDSRTYGYT
TRBV7-2	ASRRDHNTGELF
TRBV11-2	ASSQPGTKGGETQY
TRBV20-1	SARDRRGAGNTEAF
TRBV7-2	ASSGQGTTINNEQF
TRBV10-2	ASSQGGGKGETQY
TRBV20-1	SALSPSSGGYNEQF
TRBV7-2	ASSLEGRNEQF
TRBV27	ASSLSSTYNEQF
TRBV20-1	SARASGSSTDTQY
TRBV5-1	ASSSQGISSYEQY
TRBV12-3/TRBV12-4	ASSPRSGGGYGYT
TRBV5-1	ASSLSHEQF
TRBV28	ASSLLGTGGYEQY
TRBV20-1	SATDRAGQPQH
TRBV4-3	ASSQMVGSALEAF
TRBV27	ASSPRGPGGNEQF
TRBV7-2	ASSLGHSGRTQETQY
TRBV12-3/TRBV12-4	ASSLIGGSYEQF
TRBV2	ASSQSRNTGELF
TRBV20-1	SGRGRGDTQY
TRBV6-1	ASSQTRGSGVKNVQY
TRBV20-1	SARQAGAGNTIY
TRBV10-3	AISDGARQPQH
TRBV24-1	ATEGSTGQPQH
TRBV29-1	SVIAKQETQY
TRBV13	ASSLPALPYEQY
TRBV7-9	ASSSSPHTQY
TRBV4-3	ASSLGLAGAYSGANVLT